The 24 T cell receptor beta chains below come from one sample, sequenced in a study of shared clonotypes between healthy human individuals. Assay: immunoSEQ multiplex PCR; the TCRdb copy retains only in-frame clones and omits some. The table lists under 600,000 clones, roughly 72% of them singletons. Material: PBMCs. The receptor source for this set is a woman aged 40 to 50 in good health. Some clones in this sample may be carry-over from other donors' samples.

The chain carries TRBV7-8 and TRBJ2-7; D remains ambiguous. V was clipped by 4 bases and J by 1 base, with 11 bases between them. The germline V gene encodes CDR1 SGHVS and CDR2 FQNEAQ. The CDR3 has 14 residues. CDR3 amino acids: CASSSAGRSYEQYF. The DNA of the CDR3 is TGTGCCAGCAGCTCAGCAGGCAGATCCTACGAGCAGTACTTC.

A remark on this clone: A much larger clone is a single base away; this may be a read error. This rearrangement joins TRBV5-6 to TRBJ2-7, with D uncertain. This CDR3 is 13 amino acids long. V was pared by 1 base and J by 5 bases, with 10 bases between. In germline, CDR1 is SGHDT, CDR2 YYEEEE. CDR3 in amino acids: CASSLRFVHEQYF. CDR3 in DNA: TGTGCCAGCAGCTTGCGGTTCGTCCACGAGCAGTACTTC. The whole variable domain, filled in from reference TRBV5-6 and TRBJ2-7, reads DAGVTQSPTHLIKTRGQQVTLRCSPKSGHDTVSWYQQALGQGPQFIFQYYEEEERQRGNFPDRFSGHQFPNYSSELNVNALLLGDSALYLCASSLRFVHEQYFGPGTRLTVT.

In nucleotides, the CDR3 is TGCAGCGTCACGCCCGGACTAGCGGGAGGGTGGTTATACAATGAGCAGTTCTTC. Translated, it gives CSVTPGLAGGWLYNEQFF. The gene calls are TRBV29-1 and TRBJ2-1; 15 bases map to TRBD2. Germline V gene data show CDR1 as SQVTM and CDR2 as ANQGSEA. The V gene end was trimmed by 6 bases and the J gene end by 4 bases; junction bases not matched to a gene: 13. The length of the CDR3 is 18 residues.

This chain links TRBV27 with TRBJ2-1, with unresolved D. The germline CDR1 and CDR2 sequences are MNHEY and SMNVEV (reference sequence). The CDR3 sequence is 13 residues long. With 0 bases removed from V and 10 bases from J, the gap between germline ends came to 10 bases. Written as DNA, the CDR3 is TGTGCCAGCAGTTTATCGACCAGTGGGGAGCAGTTCTTC. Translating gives CASSLSTSGEQFF.

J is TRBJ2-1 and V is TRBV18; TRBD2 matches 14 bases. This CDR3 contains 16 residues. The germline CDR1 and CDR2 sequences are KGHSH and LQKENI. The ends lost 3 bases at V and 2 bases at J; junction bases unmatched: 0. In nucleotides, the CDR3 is TGTGCCAGCTCACCGACTAGCGGGAGGGCCTACAATGAGCAGTTCTTC. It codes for CASSPTSGRAYNEQFF. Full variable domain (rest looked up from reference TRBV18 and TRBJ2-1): NAGVMQNPRHLVRRRGQEARLRCSPMKGHSHVYWYRQLPEEGLKFMVYLQKENIIDESGMPKERFSAEFPKEGPSILRIQQVVRGDSAAYFCASSPTSGRAYNEQFFGPGTRLTVL.

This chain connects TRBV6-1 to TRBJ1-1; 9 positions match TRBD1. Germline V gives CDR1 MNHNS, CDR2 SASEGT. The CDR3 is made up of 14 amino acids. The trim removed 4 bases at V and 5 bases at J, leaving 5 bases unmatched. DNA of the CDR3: TGTGCCAGCAGTGGACAGGGGGTTGTTACTGAAGCTTTCTTT. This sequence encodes CASSGQGVVTEAFF.

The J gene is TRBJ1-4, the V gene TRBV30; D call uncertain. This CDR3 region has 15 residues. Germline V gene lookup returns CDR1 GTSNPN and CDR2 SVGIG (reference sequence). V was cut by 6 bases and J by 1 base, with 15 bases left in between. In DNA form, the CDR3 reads TGTGCCTGCTATGGCCTCGACTTAACTAATGAAAAACTGTTTTTT. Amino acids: CACYGLDLTNEKLFF.

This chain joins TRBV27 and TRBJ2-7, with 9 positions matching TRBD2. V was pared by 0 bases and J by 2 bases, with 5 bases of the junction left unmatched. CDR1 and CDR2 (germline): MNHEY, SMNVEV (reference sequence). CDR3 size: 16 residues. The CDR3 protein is CASSLSGGRGAYEQYF. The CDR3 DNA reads TGTGCCAGCAGTTTATCTGGCGGGAGGGGCGCCTACGAGCAGTACTTC.

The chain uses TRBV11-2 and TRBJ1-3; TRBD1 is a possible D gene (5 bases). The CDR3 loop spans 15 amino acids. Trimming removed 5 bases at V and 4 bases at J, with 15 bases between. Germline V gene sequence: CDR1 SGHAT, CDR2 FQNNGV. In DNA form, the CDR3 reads TGTGCCAGCAGCACGACCCTGGGGACGGGAAACACCATATATTTT. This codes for CASSTTLGTGNTIYF.

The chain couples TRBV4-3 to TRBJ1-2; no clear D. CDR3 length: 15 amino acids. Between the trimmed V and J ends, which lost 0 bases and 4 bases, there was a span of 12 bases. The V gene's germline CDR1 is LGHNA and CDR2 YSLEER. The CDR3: CASSQDLGRSYGYTF. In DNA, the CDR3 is TGCGCCAGCAGCCAAGATCTGGGGAGGAGCTATGGCTACACCTTC.

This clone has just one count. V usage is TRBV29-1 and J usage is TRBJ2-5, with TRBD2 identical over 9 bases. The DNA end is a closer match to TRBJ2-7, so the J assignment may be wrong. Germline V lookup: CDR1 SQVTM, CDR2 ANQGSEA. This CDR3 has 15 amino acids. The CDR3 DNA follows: TGCAGCGTTCGCGCGAGGGGTAGCGGGAGTTACGAGCAGTACTTC. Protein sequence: CSVRARGSGSYEQYF.

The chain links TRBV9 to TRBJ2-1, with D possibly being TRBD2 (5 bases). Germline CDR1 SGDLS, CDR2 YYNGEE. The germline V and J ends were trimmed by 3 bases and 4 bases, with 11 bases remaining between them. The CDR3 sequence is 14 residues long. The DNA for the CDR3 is TGTGCCAGCAGCGCAGAAACTAGTTACAATGAGCAGTTCTTC. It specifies CASSAETSYNEQFF.

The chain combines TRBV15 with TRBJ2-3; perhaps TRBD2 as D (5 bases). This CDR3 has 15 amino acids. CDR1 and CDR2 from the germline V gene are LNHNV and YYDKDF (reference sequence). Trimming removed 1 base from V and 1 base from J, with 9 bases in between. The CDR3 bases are TGTGCCACCAGCAGAGGGGGAGAAGGCACAGATACGCAGTATTTT. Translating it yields CATSRGGEGTDTQYF.

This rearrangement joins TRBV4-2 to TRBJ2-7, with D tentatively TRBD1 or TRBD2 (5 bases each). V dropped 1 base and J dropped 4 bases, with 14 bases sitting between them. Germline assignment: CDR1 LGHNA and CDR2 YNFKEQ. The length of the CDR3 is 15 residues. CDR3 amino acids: CASSQVTRDGYEQYF. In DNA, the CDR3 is TGTGCCAGCAGCCAAGTGACCCGGGACGGGTACGAGCAGTACTTC.

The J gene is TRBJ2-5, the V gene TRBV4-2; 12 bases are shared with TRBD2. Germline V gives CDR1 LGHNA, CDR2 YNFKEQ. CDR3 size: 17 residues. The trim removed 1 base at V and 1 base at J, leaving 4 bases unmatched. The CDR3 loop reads CASSQALTSGGQETQYF. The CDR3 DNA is TGTGCCAGCAGCCAAGCCTTGACTAGCGGGGGCCAAGAGACCCAGTACTTC.

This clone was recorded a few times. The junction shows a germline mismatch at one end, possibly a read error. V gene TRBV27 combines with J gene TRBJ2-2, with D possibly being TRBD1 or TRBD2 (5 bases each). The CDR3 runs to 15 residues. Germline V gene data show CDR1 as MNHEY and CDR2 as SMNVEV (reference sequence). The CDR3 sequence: CASSYGALERRGAVF. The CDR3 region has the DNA TGTGCCAGCAGTTACGGGGCGCTCGAGCGCCGGGGAGCTGTTTTT.

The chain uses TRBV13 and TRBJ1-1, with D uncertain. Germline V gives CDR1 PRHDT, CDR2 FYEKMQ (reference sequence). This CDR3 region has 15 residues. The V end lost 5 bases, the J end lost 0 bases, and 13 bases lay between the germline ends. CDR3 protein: CASSPWGGMNTEAFF. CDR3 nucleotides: TGTGCCAGCAGCCCCTGGGGAGGCATGAACACTGAAGCTTTCTTT. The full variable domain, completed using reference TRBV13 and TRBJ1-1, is AAGVIQSPRHLIKEKRETATLKCYPIPRHDTVYWYQQGPGQDPQFLISFYEKMQSDKGSIPDRFSAQQFSDYHSELNMSSLELGDSALYFCASSPWGGMNTEAFFGQGTRLTVV.

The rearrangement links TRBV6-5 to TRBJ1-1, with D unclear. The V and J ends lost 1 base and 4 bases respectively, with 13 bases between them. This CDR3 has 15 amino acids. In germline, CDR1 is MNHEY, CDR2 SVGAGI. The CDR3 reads CASSYYPPGTTEAFF. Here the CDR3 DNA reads TGTGCCAGCAGTTACTACCCCCCGGGAACCACTGAAGCTTTCTTT.

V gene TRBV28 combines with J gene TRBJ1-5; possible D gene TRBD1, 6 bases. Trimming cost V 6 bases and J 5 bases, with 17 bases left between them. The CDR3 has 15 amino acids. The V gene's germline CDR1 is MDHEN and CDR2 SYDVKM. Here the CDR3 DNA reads TGTGCCAGCAGGAAGGGGGGGATGGGCGATCAGCCCCAGCATTTT. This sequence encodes CASRKGGMGDQPQHF. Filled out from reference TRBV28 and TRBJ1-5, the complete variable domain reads DVKVTQSSRYLVKRTGEKVFLECVQDMDHENMFWYRQDPGLGLRLIYFSYDVKMKEKGDIPEGYSVSREKKERFSLILESASTNQTSMYLCASRKGGMGDQPQHFGDGTRLSIL.

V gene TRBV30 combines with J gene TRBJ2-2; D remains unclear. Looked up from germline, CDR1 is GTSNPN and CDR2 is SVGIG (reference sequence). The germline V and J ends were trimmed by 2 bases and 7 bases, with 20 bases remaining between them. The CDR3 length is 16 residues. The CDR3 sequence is CAWSTPRVDKLGELFF. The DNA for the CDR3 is TGTGCCTGGAGTACCCCTCGGGTTGATAAGCTCGGGGAGCTGTTTTTT.

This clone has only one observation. CDR3 sequence (DNA): TGTGCCACCAGCAGAGACGGACTAGCGGGATCCTACGAGCAGTACTTC. This translates into CATSRDGLAGSYEQYF. The V call is TRBV15, the J call TRBJ2-7; 12 bases match TRBD2. CDR1 is LNHNV and CDR2 is YYDKDF in the germline V gene (reference sequence). Trimming took 0 bases from V and 1 from J; bases not matched to a gene: 1. There are 16 residues in the CDR3. The full variable domain, its missing parts supplied by reference TRBV15 and TRBJ2-7, is DAMVIQNPRYQVTQFGKPVTLSCSQTLNHNVMYWYQQKSSQAPKLLFHYYDKDFNNEADTPDNFQSRRPNTSFCFLDIRSPGLGDTAMYLCATSRDGLAGSYEQYFGPGTRLTVT.

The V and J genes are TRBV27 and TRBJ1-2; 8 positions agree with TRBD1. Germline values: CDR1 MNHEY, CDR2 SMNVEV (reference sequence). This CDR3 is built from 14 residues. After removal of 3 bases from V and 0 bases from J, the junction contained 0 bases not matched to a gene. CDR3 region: CASSLTGANYGYTF. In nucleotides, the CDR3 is TGTGCCAGCAGTTTGACAGGGGCTAACTATGGCTACACCTTC.

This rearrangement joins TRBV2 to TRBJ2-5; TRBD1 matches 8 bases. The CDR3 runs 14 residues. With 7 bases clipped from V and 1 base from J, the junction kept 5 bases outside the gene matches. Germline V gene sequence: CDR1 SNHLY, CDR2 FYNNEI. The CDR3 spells CASTGGVGQETQYF. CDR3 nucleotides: TGTGCCAGCACAGGGGGCGTCGGCCAAGAGACCCAGTACTTC.

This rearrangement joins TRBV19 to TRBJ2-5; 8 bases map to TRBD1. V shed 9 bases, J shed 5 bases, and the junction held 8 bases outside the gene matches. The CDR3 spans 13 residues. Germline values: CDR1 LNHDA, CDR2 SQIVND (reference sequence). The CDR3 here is CARRQGARETQYF. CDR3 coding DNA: TGTGCCAGGAGGCAGGGGGCGCGTGAGACCCAGTACTTC.